This entry lists 11 T cell receptor beta chains sequenced from one sample in a study of cytomegalovirus exposure and HLA in healthy donors. It was with 60 Vbeta and 13 Jbeta primers that the PCR ran. Data came from immunoSEQ multiplex PCR; TCRdb stores just in-frame clones and leaves some out. The sample includes fewer than 110,000 clones, 60% to 85% of them seen just once. Input material: PBMCs. These receptors were taken from a man aged 45 to 65 in good health and CMV-seropositive.

The V call is TRBV27, the J call TRBJ2-5, with TRBD1 identical over 7 bases. The end of the DNA is better explained by TRBJ2-7, so the J call may be wrong. Germline CDR1 is MNHEY and CDR2 is SMNVEV (reference sequence). This CDR3 spans 14 amino acids. The DNA of the CDR3 is TGTGCCAGCAGTCGACCGGGACAGATGTACGAGCAGTACTTC. Amino acid sequence: CASSRPGQMYEQYF.

The chain links TRBV18 to TRBJ2-5; weak D call: TRBD1 (5 bases). This CDR3 has 13 amino acids. Germline V gene sequence: CDR1 KGHSH, CDR2 LQKENI. V was shortened by 1 base and J by 4 bases, with 7 bases between the two germline ends. This CDR3 is CASSPRRGETQYF. The CDR3 region has the DNA TGTGCCAGCTCACCACGAAGGGGAGAGACCCAGTACTTC.

This clone was observed a few times. The chain has TRBV6-1 and TRBJ2-5; 9 bases fit TRBD1. The J call may be in error: the DNA end matches TRBJ2-7 better. Germline CDR1 and CDR2: MNHNS and SASEGT. The CDR3 sequence is 15 residues long. The CDR3, as DNA: TGTGCCAGCAGTGAATCTGGGACAGGGAACTACGAGCAGTACTTC. Amino acids: CASSESGTGNYEQYF.

The chain is built from TRBV6-5 and TRBJ2-5; 7 bases line up with TRBD1. CDR3 length equals 14 residues. Losses at the gene ends were 2 bases for V and 1 base for J; bases not matched to a gene: 1. Germline V gene sequence: CDR1 MNHEY, CDR2 SVGAGI. The CDR3 region is CASSYEGAQETQYF. The CDR3 region has the DNA TGTGCCAGCAGTTACGAGGGGGCCCAAGAGACCCAGTACTTC.

The chain has TRBV19 and TRBJ2-5, with 9 bases that match TRBD2. The length of the CDR3 is 15 residues. J gave up 2 bases and V 3 bases, and 4 bases lay outside the gene matches. The germline CDR1 and CDR2 sequences are LNHDA and SQIVND (reference sequence). CDR3 in DNA: TGTGCCAGTAGTATGCTAGCGGGGCAACAAGAGACCCAGTACTTC. Its protein is CASSMLAGQQETQYF.

By share, this clone ranks as medium-sized. The J gene is TRBJ2-1, the V gene TRBV15; D call uncertain. The CDR3 sequence is 12 residues long. The germline V gene encodes CDR1 LNHNV and CDR2 YYDKDF (reference sequence). Deletions cut 3 bases from V and 6 bases from J, with 6 bases between. CDR3 coding DNA: TGTGCCACCAGCAGCTATGGCAATGAGCAGTTCTTC. This gives the protein CATSSYGNEQFF.

V is TRBV7-9 and J is TRBJ2-7; tentative D call: TRBD2 (6 bases). Trimming left V 6 bases short and J 2 bases short, with 14 bases between. Germline V CDR1 and CDR2: SEHNR, FQNEAQ (reference sequence). The CDR3 runs 14 residues. The CDR3 sequence: CASSQTRKPYEQYF. The CDR3 DNA reads TGTGCCAGCAGTCAGACTAGGAAACCCTACGAGCAGTACTTC.

V gene TRBV10-2 combines with J gene TRBJ1-1, with a possible D match to TRBD1 (6 bases). Trimming took 7 bases from V and 1 from J, leaving 16 bases between them. Germline CDR1 reads WSHSY; CDR2 reads SAAADI. The CDR3 is 15 amino acids. The CDR3: CASTPQGQSNTEAFF. The CDR3 bases are TGCGCCAGCACCCCCCAGGGACAATCGAACACTGAAGCTTTCTTT.

J is TRBJ1-2 and V is TRBV28; 7 bases are shared with TRBD1. V shed 6 bases, J shed 0 bases, and the junction held 4 bases outside the gene matches. This CDR3 contains 14 residues. Germline V gene sequence: CDR1 MDHEN, CDR2 SYDVKM. CDR3 region: CASSRDRTNYGYTF. In DNA, the CDR3 is TGTGCCAGCAGCCGGGACAGAACTAACTATGGCTACACCTTC.

The V gene is TRBV7-9, the J gene TRBJ1-2, with 7 positions matching TRBD1. CDR3 length equals 13 residues. Trimming took 5 bases from V and 2 from J; bases not matched to a gene: 2. CDR1 is SEHNR, CDR2 FQNEAQ, per germline (reference sequence). CDR3 nucleotide sequence: TGTGCCAGCAGCCAGGGACAGAACTATGGCTACACCTTC. Translation: CASSQGQNYGYTF.

The rearrangement joins TRBV28 to TRBJ2-3; 10 bases map to TRBD2. Germline lookup yields CDR1 MDHEN and CDR2 SYDVKM. The CDR3 sequence is 15 residues long. Trimming cost V 4 bases and J 4 bases; bases outside gene matches: 5. The CDR3 reads CASSSPAGGADTQYF. CDR3 in DNA: TGTGCCAGCAGTTCCCCAGCGGGGGGGGCAGATACGCAGTATTTT.